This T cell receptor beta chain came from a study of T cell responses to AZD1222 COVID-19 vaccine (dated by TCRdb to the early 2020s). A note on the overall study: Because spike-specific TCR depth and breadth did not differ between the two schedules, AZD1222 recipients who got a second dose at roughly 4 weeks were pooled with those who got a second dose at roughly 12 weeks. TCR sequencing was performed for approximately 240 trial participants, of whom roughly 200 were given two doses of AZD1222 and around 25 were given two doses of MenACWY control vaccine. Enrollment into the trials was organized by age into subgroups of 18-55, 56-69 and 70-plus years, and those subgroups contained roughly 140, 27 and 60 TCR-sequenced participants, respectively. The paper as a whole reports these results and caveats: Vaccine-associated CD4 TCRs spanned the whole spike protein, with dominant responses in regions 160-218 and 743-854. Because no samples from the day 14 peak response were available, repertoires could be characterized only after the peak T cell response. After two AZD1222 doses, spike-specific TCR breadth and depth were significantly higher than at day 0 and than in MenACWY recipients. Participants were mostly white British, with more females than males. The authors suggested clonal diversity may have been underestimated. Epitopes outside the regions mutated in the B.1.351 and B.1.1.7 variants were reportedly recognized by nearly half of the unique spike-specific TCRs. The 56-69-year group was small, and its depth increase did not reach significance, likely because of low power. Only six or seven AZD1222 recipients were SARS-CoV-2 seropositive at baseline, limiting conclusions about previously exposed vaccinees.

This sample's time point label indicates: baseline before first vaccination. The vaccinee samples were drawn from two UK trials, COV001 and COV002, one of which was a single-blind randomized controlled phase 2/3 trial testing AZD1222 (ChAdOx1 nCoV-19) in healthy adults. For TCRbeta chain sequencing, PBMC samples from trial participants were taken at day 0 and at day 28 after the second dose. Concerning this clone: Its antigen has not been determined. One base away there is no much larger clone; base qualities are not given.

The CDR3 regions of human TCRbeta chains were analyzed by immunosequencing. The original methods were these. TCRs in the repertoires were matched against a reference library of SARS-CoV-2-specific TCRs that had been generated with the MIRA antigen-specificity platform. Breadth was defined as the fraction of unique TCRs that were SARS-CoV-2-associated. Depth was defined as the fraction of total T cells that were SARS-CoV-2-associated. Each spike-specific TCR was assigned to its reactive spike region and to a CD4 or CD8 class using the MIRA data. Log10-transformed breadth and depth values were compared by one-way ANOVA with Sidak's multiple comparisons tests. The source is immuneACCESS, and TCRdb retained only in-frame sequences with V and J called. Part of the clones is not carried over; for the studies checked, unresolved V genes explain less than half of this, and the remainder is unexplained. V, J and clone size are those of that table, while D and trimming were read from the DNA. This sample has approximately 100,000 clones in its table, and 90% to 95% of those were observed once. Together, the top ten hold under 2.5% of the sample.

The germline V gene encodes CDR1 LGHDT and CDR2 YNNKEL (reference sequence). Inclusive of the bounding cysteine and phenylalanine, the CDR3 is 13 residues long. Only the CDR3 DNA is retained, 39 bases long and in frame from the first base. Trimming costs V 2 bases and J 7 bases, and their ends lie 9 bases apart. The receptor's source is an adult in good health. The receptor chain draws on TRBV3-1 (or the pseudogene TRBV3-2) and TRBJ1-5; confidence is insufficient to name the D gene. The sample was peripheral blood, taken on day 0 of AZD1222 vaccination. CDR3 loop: CASSQNLIQPQHF. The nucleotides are TGTGCCAGCAGCCAAAACCTGATCCAGCCCCAGCATTTT.